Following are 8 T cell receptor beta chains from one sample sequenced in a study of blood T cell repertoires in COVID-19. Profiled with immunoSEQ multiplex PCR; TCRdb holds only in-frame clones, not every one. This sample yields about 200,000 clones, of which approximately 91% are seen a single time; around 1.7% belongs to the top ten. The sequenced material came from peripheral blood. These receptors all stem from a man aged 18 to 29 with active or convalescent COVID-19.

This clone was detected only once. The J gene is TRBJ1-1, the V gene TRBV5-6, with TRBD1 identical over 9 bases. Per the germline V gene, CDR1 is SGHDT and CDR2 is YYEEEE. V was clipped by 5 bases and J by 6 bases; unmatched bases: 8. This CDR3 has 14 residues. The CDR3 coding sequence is TGTGCCAGCAGTAATACAGGGGGCCTCGCTGAAGCTTTCTTT. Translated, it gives CASSNTGGLAEAFF.

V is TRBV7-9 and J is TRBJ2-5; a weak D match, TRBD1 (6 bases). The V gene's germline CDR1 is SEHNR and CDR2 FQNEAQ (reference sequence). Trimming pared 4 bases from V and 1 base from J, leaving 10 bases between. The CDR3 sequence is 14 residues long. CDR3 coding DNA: TGTGCCAGCAGCTCCCGGACAGCCCAAGAGACCCAGTACTTC. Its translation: CASSSRTAQETQYF.

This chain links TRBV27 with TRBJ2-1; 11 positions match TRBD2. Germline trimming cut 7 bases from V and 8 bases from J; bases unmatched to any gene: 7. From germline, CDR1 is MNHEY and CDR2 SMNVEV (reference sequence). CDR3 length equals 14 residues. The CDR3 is CASKIAGGPHEQFF. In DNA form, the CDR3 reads TGTGCCAGCAAGATAGCGGGAGGGCCCCATGAGCAGTTCTTC.

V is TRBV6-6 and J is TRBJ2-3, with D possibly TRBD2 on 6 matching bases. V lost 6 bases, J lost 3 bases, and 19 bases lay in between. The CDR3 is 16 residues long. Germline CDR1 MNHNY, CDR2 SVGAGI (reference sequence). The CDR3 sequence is CASSYPAASATDTQYF. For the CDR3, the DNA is TGTGCCAGCAGCTACCCGGCGGCTAGCGCTACAGATACGCAGTATTTT.

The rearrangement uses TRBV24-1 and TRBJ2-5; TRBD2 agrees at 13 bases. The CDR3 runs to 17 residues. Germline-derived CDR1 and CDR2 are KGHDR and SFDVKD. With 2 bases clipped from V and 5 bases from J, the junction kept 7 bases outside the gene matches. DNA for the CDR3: TGTGCCACCAGTGATTCCCGACTAGCGGGGGGTTCGGAGACCCAGTACTTC. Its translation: CATSDSRLAGGSETQYF.

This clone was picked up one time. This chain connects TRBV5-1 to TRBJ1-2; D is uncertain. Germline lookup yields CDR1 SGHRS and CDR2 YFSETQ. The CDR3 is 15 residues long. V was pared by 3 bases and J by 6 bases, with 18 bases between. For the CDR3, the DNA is TGCGCCAGCAGCTCAAGCTACGTGGGTGGAGATGGCTACACCTTC. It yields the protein CASSSSYVGGDGYTF.

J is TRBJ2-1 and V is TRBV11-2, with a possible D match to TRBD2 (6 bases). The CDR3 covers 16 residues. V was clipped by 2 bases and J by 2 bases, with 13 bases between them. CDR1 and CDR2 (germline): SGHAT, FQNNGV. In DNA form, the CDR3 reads TGTGCCAGCAGCTTATTCGGGGGAGGAGCCTACAATGAGCAGTTCTTC. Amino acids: CASSLFGGGAYNEQFF. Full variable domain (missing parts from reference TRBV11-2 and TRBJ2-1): EAGVAQSPRYKIIEKRQSVAFWCNPISGHATLYWYQQILGQGPKLLIQFQNNGVVDDSQLPKDRFSAERLKGVDSTLKIQPAKLEDSAVYLCASSLFGGGAYNEQFFGPGTRLTVL.

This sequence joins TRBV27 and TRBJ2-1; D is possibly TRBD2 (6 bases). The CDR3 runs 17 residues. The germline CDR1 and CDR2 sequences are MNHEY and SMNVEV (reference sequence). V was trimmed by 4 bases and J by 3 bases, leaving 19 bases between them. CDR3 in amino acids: CASSSQGVRGNYNEQFF. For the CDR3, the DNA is TGTGCCAGCAGTTCACAAGGCGTCCGGGGGAACTACAATGAGCAGTTCTTC.